This T cell receptor beta chain originates from a study of blood T cell repertoires in COVID-19. Whole-study context: The United States, Italy and Spain supplied acute and convalescent COVID-19 samples. In each case, the material was cDNA or gDNA derived from T cells, B-cell-depleted T cells, or PBMCs.

Per the original data handling: Amplification of reference gene primers was used by the study to estimate nucleated cell counts. Only in-frame clones appear in the TCRdb table, and some are missing; sequencing was by immunoSEQ multiplex PCR. V and J calls and clone size are copied from that table; D and trimming were computed from the DNA. Here the sample spans 45,000 to 70,000 clones, more than 75% being singletons. The junction had 7 bases not matched to a gene; V was cut back by 4 bases and J by 7 bases. Germline assignment: CDR1 SGHTA and CDR2 FQGNSA. This CDR3 region has 16 residues. The specimen sequenced was peripheral blood. The chain carries TRBV7-2 and TRBJ2-5, with 15 bases that match TRBD2. This receptor was identified in a woman aged 80 or older with acute or convalescent COVID-19. CDR3 residues: CASSSRTSGGAGTQYF. CDR3 bases: TGTGCCAGCAGCTCCCGGACTAGCGGGGGGGCCGGGACCCAGTACTTC.